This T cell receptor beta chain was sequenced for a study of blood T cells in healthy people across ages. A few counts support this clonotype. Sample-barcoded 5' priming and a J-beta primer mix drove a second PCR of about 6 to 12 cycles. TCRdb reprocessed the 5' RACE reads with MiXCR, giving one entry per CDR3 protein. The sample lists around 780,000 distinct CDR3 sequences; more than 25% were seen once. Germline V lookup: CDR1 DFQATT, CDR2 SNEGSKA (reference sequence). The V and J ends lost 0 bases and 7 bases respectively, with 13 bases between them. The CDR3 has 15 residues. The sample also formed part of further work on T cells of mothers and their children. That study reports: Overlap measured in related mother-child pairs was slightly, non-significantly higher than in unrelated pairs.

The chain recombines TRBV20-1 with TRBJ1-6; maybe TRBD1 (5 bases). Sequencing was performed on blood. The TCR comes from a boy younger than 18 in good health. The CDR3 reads CSARESGPKNSPLHF. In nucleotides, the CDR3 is TGCAGTGCTAGAGAATCAGGGCCCAAAAATTCACCCCTCCACTTT.